Listed below are T cell receptor beta chains from one sample, sequenced in a study of beta chain features in type 1 diabetes. Clones were read by immunoSEQ multiplex PCR, and TCRdb kept only the in-frame ones, dropping some. The sample holds hundreds of thousands of clones, around 30% seen once. The source material was naive CD4+ T cells from blood. These receptors were collected from a man aged 18 to 30 in good health. The CDR3 runs from the conserved cysteine through the conserved F or W. Fields, in order: D gene, clone size, J gene, V gene, CDR3 DNA, CDR3 protein. The D gene is left open where the match is weak. Clone size is shown for a subset of rows, as once, few, many or a class of expanded clone.

>TRBD2|NA|TRBJ2-1|TRBV7-9
TGTGCCAGCAGCCTCCAGGCGGGAGCTTCCTACAATGAGCAGTTCTTC
CASSLQAGASYNEQFF
>NA|NA|TRBJ2-7|TRBV7-9
TGTGCCAGCAGCTTAGGACAGCTCTACGAGCAGTACTTC
CASSLGQLYEQYF
>NA|once|TRBJ2-2|TRBV28
TGTGCCAGCAGTCCCCCTAGGGGGAGGCTAGCCGGGGAGCTGTTTTTT
CASSPPRGRLAGELFF
>NA|NA|TRBJ2-1|TRBV19
TGTGCCAGTAGTGGATTAGCGACTAGGCCGGGTGAGCAGTTCTTC
CASSGLATRPGEQFF
>NA|few|TRBJ2-5|TRBV20-1
TGCAGTGCCCGACAAGAGACCCAGTACTTC
CSARQETQYF
>TRBD2|few|TRBJ2-3|TRBV4-3
TGCGCCAGCAGCCAGCAAGCGGGAGGACCAACTACGCAGTATTTT
CASSQQAGGPTTQYF
>NA|NA|TRBJ2-1|TRBV7-9
TGTGCCAGCAGCCGGGGGAATGAGCAGTTCTTC
CASSRGNEQFF
>TRBD2|few|TRBJ2-7|TRBV7-9
TGTGCCAGCAGCTTTGGACTAGCGGGTATCAGGGACTTC
CASSFGLAGIRDF
>TRBD2|few|TRBJ2-7|TRBV7-2
TGTGCCAGCAGCTTGAAGGGACTAGGCCCCCACGAGCAGTACTTC
CASSLKGLGPHEQYF
>TRBD1|NA|TRBJ1-2|TRBV30
TGTGCCTGGAGTGTACCGCGACAGGGGCCCATCATGGGCTATGGCTACACCTTC
CAWSVPRQGPIMGYGYTF
>TRBD2|few|TRBJ2-5|TRBV7-9
TGTGCCAGCAGCTTTACTAGCGGGAGCCAAGAGACCCAGTACTTC
CASSFTSGSQETQYF
>NA|few|TRBJ1-1|TRBV4-2
TGTGCCAGCAGCCAAGAAGGGCAGGTGAACACTGAAGCTTTCTTT
CASSQEGQVNTEAFF
>NA|NA|TRBJ2-4|TRBV2
TGTGCCAGCAGTGACAGGTCAGGCTGGGCCAAAAACATTCAGTACTTC
CASSDRSGWAKNIQYF
>NA|NA|TRBJ2-1|TRBV27
TGTGCCAGCAGCCTAGGACTAAACTACAATGAGCAGTTCTTC
CASSLGLNYNEQFF
>NA|NA|TRBJ2-5|TRBV5-6
TGTGCCAGCAGGACGGGAGAACAAGAGACCCAGTACTTC
CASRTGEQETQYF
>NA|NA|TRBJ1-1|TRBV4-1
TGCGCCAGCAGCTACCCTGGACAGTTCTCTGAAGCTTTCTTT
CASSYPGQFSEAFF
>NA|NA|TRBJ1-1|TRBV2
TGTGCCAGCAGGGACTCCAGGGACGGGGTAGCTTTCTTT
CASRDSRDGVAFF
>TRBD1|NA|TRBJ2-7|TRBV7-2
TGTGCCAGCAGCTTAGTCTCAGGGGGTAACTACGAGCAGTACTTC
CASSLVSGGNYEQYF
>NA|NA|TRBJ2-1|TRBV30
TGTGCCTGGAGCAAGTTGGATAACGGTGAGCAGTTCTTC
CAWSKLDNGEQFF
>NA|few|TRBJ2-3|TRBV20-1
TGCAGTGCTAGTCTGTATGGTACGCAGTATTTT
CSASLYGTQYF
>NA|NA|TRBJ2-3|TRBV30
TGTGCCTGGAGTGTAAAGGCGGGATACGCAGATACGCAGTATTTT
CAWSVKAGYADTQYF
>NA|NA|TRBJ1-4|TRBV4-1
TGCGCCAGCAGCCAGGGGATTTTAGAAAAACTGTTTTTT
CASSQGILEKLFF
>NA|NA|TRBJ2-1|TRBV7-9
TGTGCCAGCAGCTTGGCGGGGAGGAGCTCCTACAATGAGCAGTTCTTC
CASSLAGRSSYNEQFF
>NA|few|TRBJ1-1|TRBV9
TGTGCCAGCAGCGTAGCCGGGGAGATGAACACTGAAGCTTTCTTT
CASSVAGEMNTEAFF
>NA|few|TRBJ2-1|TRBV7-6
TGTGCCAGCAGCGCCCGAGGGCCCAGCTCCTACAATGAGCAGTTCTTC
CASSARGPSSYNEQFF
>NA|few|TRBJ2-7|TRBV5-4
TGTGCCAGCAGTGGGAGGCAGGGCTCCTACGAGCAGTACTTC
CASSGRQGSYEQYF
>NA|NA|TRBJ2-1|TRBV11-2
TGTGCCAGCAGCTTAGATCGGCCTCACGAGACTGGTGAGCAGTTCTTC
CASSLDRPHETGEQFF
>TRBD1|NA|TRBJ2-7|TRBV18
TGTGCCAGCTCACAAACCCCGGGACAGTCCTACGAGCAGTACTTC
CASSQTPGQSYEQYF
>NA|few|TRBJ1-4|TRBV29-1
TGCAGCGTTGCAGGGCCAAATGAAAAACTGTTTTTT
CSVAGPNEKLFF
>NA|NA|TRBJ2-2|TRBV9
TGTGCCAGCAGCGTAGCCCCGGTAACCGGGGAGCTGTTTTTT
CASSVAPVTGELFF
>TRBD1|NA|TRBJ2-7|TRBV18
TGTGCCAGCTCACCCCACAGGGGAAGCTCCTACGAGCAGTACTTC
CASSPHRGSSYEQYF
>NA|few|TRBJ2-1|TRBV6-4
TGTGCCAGCAGTGAACAGAGCTCCTACAATGAGCAGTTCTTC
CASSEQSSYNEQFF
>NA|few|TRBJ1-5|TRBV10-1
TGCGCCAGCAGTGAATTTGACAGGATTAATCAGCCCCAGCATTTT
CASSEFDRINQPQHF
>NA|few|TRBJ1-1|TRBV30
TGTGGCGGTGGGGCCTATGGCACTGAAGCTTTCTTT
CGGGAYGTEAFF
>NA|few|TRBJ2-1|TRBV9
TGTGCCAGCAGCGTAGCGGGGTCCGTATACAATGAGCAGTTCTTC
CASSVAGSVYNEQFF
>NA|few|TRBJ1-4|TRBV29-1
TGCAGCGTATCTGACGGGTTAAAAGAAAAACTGTTTTTT
CSVSDGLKEKLFF
>TRBD1|NA|TRBJ1-5|TRBV7-2
TGTGCCAGCAGCTTAGGGGCACAGGGGCCGCCCCAGCATTTT
CASSLGAQGPPQHF
>NA|few|TRBJ1-1|TRBV20-1
TGCAGTGCTTCTCCCAGAGCTTTCTTT
CSASPRAFF
>NA|few|TRBJ1-2|TRBV10-3
TGTGCCATCAGTGAGTCTCTGTACACCTATGGCTACACCTTC
CAISESLYTYGYTF
>NA|NA|TRBJ2-1|TRBV29-1
TGCAGCGTTGAGCGGGGGCAGGGCGGCAATGAGCAGTTCTTC
CSVERGQGGNEQFF
>TRBD2|NA|TRBJ2-7|TRBV6-1
TGTGCCAGCGGCATTAGCGGGAGTGACGAGCAGTACTTC
CASGISGSDEQYF
>NA|few|TRBJ2-1|TRBV7-2
TGTGCCAGCAGCTTTGGACTATACAATGAGCAGTTCTTC
CASSFGLYNEQFF
>TRBD1|few|TRBJ2-5|TRBV7-2
TGTGCCAGCAGCCGCCGTCGACAGGGAGAGACCCAGTACTTC
CASSRRRQGETQYF
>NA|NA|TRBJ2-7|TRBV5-1
TGCGCCAGCAGCTTGACGTCCTACGAGCAGTACTTC
CASSLTSYEQYF
>NA|few|TRBJ2-7|TRBV10-3
TGTGCCACCGTGCCTACCGGACCGAGCTCCTACGAGCAGTACTTC
CATVPTGPSSYEQYF
>NA|NA|TRBJ2-1|TRBV9
TGTGCCAGCAGCGTAGGCCCCTGGGAATACAATGAGCAGTTCTTC
CASSVGPWEYNEQFF
>TRBD2|NA|TRBJ2-4|TRBV7-8
TGTGCCAGCAGCTTAGGGACTAGCGGGAGGGGGCTAGCCAAAAACATTCAGTACTTC
CASSLGTSGRGLAKNIQYF
>NA|few|TRBJ2-2|TRBV7-9
TGTGCCAGCAGCTGGGACCGATTGACCGGGGAGCTGTTTTTT
CASSWDRLTGELFF
>NA|NA|TRBJ2-1|TRBV30
TGTGCCTGGGACAGGCGGGCGGGGAATGAGCAGTTCTTC
CAWDRRAGNEQFF
>TRBD1|NA|TRBJ2-7|TRBV5-4
TGTGCCATCGCGCGACAGGGGGACCACGAGCAGTACTTC
CAIARQGDHEQYF
>TRBD1|once|TRBJ2-1|TRBV15
TGTGCCACCAGCAGAGATTTGGGGACAGGGATAAATGAGCAGTTCTTC
CATSRDLGTGINEQFF
>NA|few|TRBJ2-1|TRBV7-2
TGTGCCAGCAGCTTAGATCCCTCCTACAATGAGCAGTTCTTC
CASSLDPSYNEQFF
>NA|NA|TRBJ2-3|TRBV15
TGTGCCACCAGCAGAGATGCTGAGGCAGATACGCAGTATTTT
CATSRDAEADTQYF
>TRBD1|once|TRBJ2-2|TRBV7-9
TGTGCCAGCAGCGCTTCGCGGGGACAGGGATCCGGGGAGCTGTTTTTT
CASSASRGQGSGELFF
>TRBD1|NA|TRBJ2-1|TRBV7-2
TGTGCCAGCAGTCTGGACAGGGGGAGATTTGAGCAGTTCTTC
CASSLDRGRFEQFF
>TRBD1|few|TRBJ2-7|TRBV30
TGTGCCTGGAAACGGGACAGGGGTAACGAGCAGTACTTC
CAWKRDRGNEQYF
>NA|NA|TRBJ1-1|TRBV14
TGTGCCAGCAGCCAAGTCCGCGGACGGGGGACTGAAGCTTTCTTT
CASSQVRGRGTEAFF